These 20 T cell receptor beta chains were all obtained from the same sample, sequenced in a study of T-cell reconstitution after alpha-beta-depleted transplantation in children. Researchers prepared the TCRbeta library using unique molecular identifiers, the study reports. TCRdb redid the calling of the PCR reads with MiXCR, one entry per CDR3 protein. This table has 200,000 to 250,000 distinct CDR3 sequences, approximately 11% appearing once. This material consisted of PBMCs, taken before TCRalphabeta/CD19-depleted stem cell transplant. The receptors were sampled from a child younger than two with acute myeloid leukemia, due to receive a stem cell transplant.

This clonotype was seen ten or more times. The rearrangement joins TRBV10-3 to TRBJ2-3; D is unclear. V gave up 8 bases and J gave up 6 bases, with 9 bases separating them. CDR3 size: 11 residues. Looked up from germline, CDR1 is ENHRY and CDR2 is SYGVKD. CDR3 region: CAILETDTQYF. CDR3 coding DNA: TGTGCCATCCTAGAAACGGATACGCAGTATTTT.

This rearrangement joins TRBV5-1 to TRBJ1-2; D might be TRBD1 (5 bases). V was cut by 0 bases and J by 4 bases, with 10 bases left in between. The CDR3 sequence is 14 residues long. The germline V gene encodes CDR1 SGHRS and CDR2 YFSETQ. CDR3 bases: TGCGCCAGCAGCTTGGAGGGACGTTCCTATGGCTACACCTTC. Translation gives CASSLEGRSYGYTF.

Note on this clonotype: Mismatch with germline at one junction end may stem from a read error. The chain links TRBV12-5 to TRBJ2-7; 16 nucleotides agree with TRBD2. Germline V lookup: CDR1 LGHNT, CDR2 FRNRAP. The CDR3 contains 18 residues. The CDR3 reads CVSGLVPGLAGGLYEQYF. CDR3 nucleotides: TGTGTTAGTGGTTTGGTACCGGGACTAGCGGGAGGGCTCTACGAGCAGTACTTC.

Many counts were recorded for this clonotype. The gene calls are TRBV12-3 or TRBV12-4 and TRBJ2-3; 8 bases map to TRBD2. The CDR3 has 14 amino acids. J was trimmed by 5 bases and V by 7 bases; bases with no gene match: 8. In nucleotides, the CDR3 is TGTGCCAGCACCATCAGCGGGGGCGGAGATACGCAGTATTTT. This encodes CASTISGGGDTQYF.

This clonotype was picked up many times. The chain employs TRBV7-2 and TRBJ2-5; D call uncertain. This CDR3 has 13 residues. CDR1 is SGHTA, CDR2 FQGNSA, per germline. V gave up 1 base and J gave up 2 bases, with 5 bases separating them. Here the CDR3 reads CASSLVEQETQYF. The CDR3 DNA reads as TGTGCCAGCAGCTTAGTGGAGCAAGAGACCCAGTACTTC. The full variable domain, in which reference TRBV7-2 and TRBJ2-5 provide the parts outside the CDR3, is GAGVSQSPSNKVTEKGKDVELRCDPISGHTALYWYRQSLGQGLEFLIYFQGNSAPDKSGLPSDRFSAERTGGSVSTLTIQRTQQEDSAVYLCASSLVEQETQYFGPGTRLLVL.

V and J are TRBV20-1 and TRBJ1-2, with D perhaps TRBD1 (6 bases). Trimming shortened V by 1 base and J by 1 base, and 13 bases separated the two germline ends. CDR1 and CDR2 (germline): DFQATT, SNEGSKA (reference sequence). The CDR3 has 15 residues. CDR3 sequence reads: CSARGGGANNYGYTF. CDR3 sequence (DNA): TGCAGTGCTAGAGGAGGGGGGGCGAATAACTATGGCTACACCTTC.

This clonotype occurred many times. The chain uses TRBV20-1 and TRBJ2-7; D gene unclear. The CDR3 runs 13 residues. Between the trimmed V and J ends, which lost 6 bases and 0 bases, there was a span of 12 bases. Germline assignment: CDR1 DFQATT and CDR2 SNEGSKA (reference sequence). The chain's CDR3 is CSAPPEFSYEQYF. CDR3 in DNA: TGCAGTGCCCCTCCTGAGTTCTCCTACGAGCAGTACTTC.

For this clonotype: Possible read error: a much larger clone is one base away. The rearrangement uses TRBV5-1 and TRBJ2-7; D assignment may be TRBD1 or TRBD2 (5 bases each). This CDR3 has 15 residues. Germline-derived CDR1 and CDR2 are SGHRS and YFSETQ. The CDR3 is CASSRSGTEHGEQSF. In DNA form, the CDR3 reads TGCGCCAGCAGCCGATCCGGGACGGAACATGGCGAGCAGTCCTTC.

This clonotype was detected a few times. This chain connects TRBV27 to TRBJ2-4; no definite D call. The CDR3 extends over 15 amino acids. Germline CDR1 MNHEY, CDR2 SMNVEV (reference sequence). V was trimmed by 4 bases and J by 3 bases, leaving 13 bases between them. The CDR3 bases are TGTGCCAGCAGTTCGGGTAGGGTCCGCAAAAACATTCAGTACTTC. Its translation is CASSSGRVRKNIQYF.

This clonotype was seen ten or more times. The chain uses TRBV6-1 and TRBJ1-2; possible D gene TRBD1, 5 bases. Germline CDR1 reads MNHNS; CDR2 reads SASEGT. The CDR3 totals 14 residues. V was pared by 5 bases and J by 2 bases, with 12 bases between. The CDR3 DNA follows: TGTGCCAGCAGTCTCTCCCGGGGGAACTATGGCTACACCTTC. Its translation: CASSLSRGNYGYTF.

This clonotype was counted ten times or more. The chain employs TRBV10-2 and TRBJ1-1, with 7 nucleotides matching TRBD1. With 2 bases clipped from V and 1 base from J, the junction kept 10 bases outside the gene matches. The germline gives CDR1 WSHSY, CDR2 SAAADI. CDR3 size: 17 residues. CDR3 nucleotides: TGCGCCAGCAGTGAGGCTTTTCGACAGGGAAAGAACACTGAAGCTTTCTTT. Translation: CASSEAFRQGKNTEAFF.

This clonotype occurred many times. The chain uses TRBV20-1 and TRBJ2-5, with a possible D match to TRBD2 (5 bases). Between the trimmed V and J ends, which lost 0 bases and 4 bases, there was a span of 12 bases. CDR3 size: 14 residues. Germline V gene sequence: CDR1 DFQATT, CDR2 SNEGSKA (reference sequence). The CDR3 reads CSARDLLGSETQYF. DNA of the CDR3: TGCAGTGCTAGAGACCTACTAGGGTCAGAGACCCAGTACTTC.

Concerning this clonotype itself: An end of the junction does not agree with germline; a read error may underlie this. CDR3 loop: CAISLTSGSGELFF. The CDR3 bases are TGCGCCATCAGCTTGACTAGCGGGAGCGGGGAGCTATTTTTC. The chain couples TRBV5-1 to TRBJ2-2; 12 nucleotides align to TRBD2. The CDR3 spans 14 residues. The germline gives CDR1 SGHRS, CDR2 YFSETQ.

The table lists this clonotype with many counts. The chain carries TRBV20-1 and TRBJ1-1; D is unresolved. The CDR3 is 12 residues long. V lost 6 bases and J lost 1, with 9 bases in between. Germline CDR1 and CDR2: DFQATT and SNEGSKA (reference sequence). CDR3 sequence: CSAHPPNTEAFF. The CDR3 nucleotides read TGCAGTGCCCATCCCCCGAACACTGAAGCTTTCTTT.

At least ten counts were recorded for this clonotype. The chain employs TRBV5-1 and TRBJ2-2; TRBD2 agrees at 9 bases. This CDR3 has 16 residues. CDR1 SGHRS and CDR2 YFSETQ come from the germline V gene. Trimming cost V 3 bases and J 7 bases; bases outside gene matches: 10. CDR3 sequence (DNA): TGCGCCAGCAGCTCCCGGGTAGCGGGAGCGAACGGGGAGCTGTTTTTT. Its protein is CASSSRVAGANGELFF.

As DNA, the CDR3 is TGTGCCAGCAGTTCAACGGACAGAGCTTCCTATGGCTACACCTTC. Translated: CASSSTDRASYGYTF. This chain connects TRBV28 to TRBJ1-2; possible D gene TRBD1, 6 bases. Trimming shortened V by 4 bases and J by 4 bases, and 16 bases separated the two germline ends. The germline gives CDR1 MDHEN, CDR2 SYDVKM. This CDR3 region has 15 residues.

This clonotype was recorded many times. V usage is TRBV10-3 and J usage is TRBJ2-7; 11 positions match TRBD2. The germline gives CDR1 ENHRY, CDR2 SYGVKD. Trimming cost V 10 bases and J 2 bases; bases outside gene matches: 10. The CDR3 extends over 15 amino acids. The CDR3 loop reads CATYTGTSGPYEQYF. The CDR3 DNA follows: TGTGCCACCTACACCGGGACTAGCGGTCCCTACGAGCAGTACTTC.

In its sample, this clonotype was seen a few times. The CDR3 DNA is TGTGCCAGCAGCTTAGGCCCCCTAGCGGGGAGCACAGATACGCAGTATTTT. Its protein is CASSLGPLAGSTDTQYF. J is TRBJ2-3 and V is TRBV7-3, with TRBD2 matching over 9 bases. The CDR3 loop spans 17 amino acids. Germline V lookup: CDR1 SGHTA, CDR2 FQGTGA. The V gene end was trimmed by 2 bases and the J gene end by 0 bases; junction bases not matched to a gene: 6.

This clonotype was detected many times. V and J are TRBV11-2 and TRBJ1-4; 9 nucleotides agree with TRBD1. The CDR3 runs to 13 residues. Germline V lookup: CDR1 SGHAT, CDR2 FQNNGV. V dropped 6 bases and J dropped 7; count of bases not matched to a gene: 3. CDR3 sequence (DNA): TGTGCCAGCAGGGGGACAGGGCTTGAAAAACTGTTTTTT. Translation gives CASRGTGLEKLFF.

This clonotype appeared many times. V usage is TRBV5-1 and J usage is TRBJ1-2; D call uncertain. From germline, CDR1 is SGHRS and CDR2 YFSETQ. Trimming removed 4 bases from V and 4 bases from J, with 8 bases in between. The CDR3 has 12 amino acids. The CDR3 reads CASSKGVYGYTF. DNA of the CDR3: TGCGCCAGCAGCAAGGGTGTCTATGGCTACACCTTC.